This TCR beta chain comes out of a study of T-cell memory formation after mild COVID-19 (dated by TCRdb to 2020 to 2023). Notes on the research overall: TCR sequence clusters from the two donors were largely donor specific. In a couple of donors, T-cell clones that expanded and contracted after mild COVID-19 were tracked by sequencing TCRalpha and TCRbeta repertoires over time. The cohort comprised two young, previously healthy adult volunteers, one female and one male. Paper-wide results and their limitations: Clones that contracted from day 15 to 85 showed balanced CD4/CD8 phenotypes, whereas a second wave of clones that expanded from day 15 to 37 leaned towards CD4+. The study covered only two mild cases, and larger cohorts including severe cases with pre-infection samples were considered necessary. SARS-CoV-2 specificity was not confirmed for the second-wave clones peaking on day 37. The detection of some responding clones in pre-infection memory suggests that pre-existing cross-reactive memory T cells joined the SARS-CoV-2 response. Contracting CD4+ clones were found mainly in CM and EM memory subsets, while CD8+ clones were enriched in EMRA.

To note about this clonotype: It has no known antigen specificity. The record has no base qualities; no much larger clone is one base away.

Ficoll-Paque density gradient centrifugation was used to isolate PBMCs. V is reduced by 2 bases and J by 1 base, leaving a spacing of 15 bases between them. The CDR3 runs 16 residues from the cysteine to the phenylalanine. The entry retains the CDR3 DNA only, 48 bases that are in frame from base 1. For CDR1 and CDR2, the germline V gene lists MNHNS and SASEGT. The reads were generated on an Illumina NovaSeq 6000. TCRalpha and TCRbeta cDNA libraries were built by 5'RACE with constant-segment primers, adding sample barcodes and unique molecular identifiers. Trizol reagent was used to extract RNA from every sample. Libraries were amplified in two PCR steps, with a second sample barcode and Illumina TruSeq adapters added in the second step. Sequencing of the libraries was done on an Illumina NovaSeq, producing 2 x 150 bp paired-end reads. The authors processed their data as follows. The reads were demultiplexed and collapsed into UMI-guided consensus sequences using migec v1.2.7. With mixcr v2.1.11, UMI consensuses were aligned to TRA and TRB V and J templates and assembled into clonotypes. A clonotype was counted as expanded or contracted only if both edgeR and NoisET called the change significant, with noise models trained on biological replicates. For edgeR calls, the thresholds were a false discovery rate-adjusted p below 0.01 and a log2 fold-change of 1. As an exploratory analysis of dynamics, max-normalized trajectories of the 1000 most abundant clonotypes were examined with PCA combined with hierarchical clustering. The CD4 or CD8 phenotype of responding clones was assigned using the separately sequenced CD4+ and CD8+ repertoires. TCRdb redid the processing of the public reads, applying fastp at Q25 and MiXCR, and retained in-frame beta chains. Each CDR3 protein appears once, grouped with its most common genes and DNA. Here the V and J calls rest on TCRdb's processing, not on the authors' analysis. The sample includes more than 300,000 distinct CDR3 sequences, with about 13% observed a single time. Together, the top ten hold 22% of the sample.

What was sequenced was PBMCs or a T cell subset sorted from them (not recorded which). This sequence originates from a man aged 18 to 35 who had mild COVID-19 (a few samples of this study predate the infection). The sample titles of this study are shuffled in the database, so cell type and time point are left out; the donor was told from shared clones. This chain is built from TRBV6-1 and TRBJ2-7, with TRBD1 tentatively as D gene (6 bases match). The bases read TGTGCCAGCAGTGAATCGCCACAGGGCCTTTCCTACGAGCAGTACTTC. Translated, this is CASSESPQGLSYEQYF.